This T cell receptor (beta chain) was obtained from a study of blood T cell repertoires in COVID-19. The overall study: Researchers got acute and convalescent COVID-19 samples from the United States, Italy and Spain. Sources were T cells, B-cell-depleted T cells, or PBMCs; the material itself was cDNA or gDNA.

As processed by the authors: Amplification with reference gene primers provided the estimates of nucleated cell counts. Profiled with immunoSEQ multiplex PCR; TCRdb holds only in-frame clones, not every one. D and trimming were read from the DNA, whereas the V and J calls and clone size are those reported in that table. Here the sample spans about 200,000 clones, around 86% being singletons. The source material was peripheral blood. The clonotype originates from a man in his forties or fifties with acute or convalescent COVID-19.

CDR3: CASSAHTSGSYNEQFF. For the CDR3, the DNA is TGTGCCAGCAGCGCCCACACTAGCGGGAGCTACAATGAGCAGTTCTTC. The gene calls are TRBV9 and TRBJ2-1; 11 positions match TRBD2. Trimming took 3 bases from V and 3 from J; bases not matched to a gene: 5. This CDR3 has 16 amino acids. The germline V gene encodes CDR1 SGDLS and CDR2 YYNGEE.